This T cell receptor (beta chain) came from a study of spatial heterogeneity in lung cancer (dated by TCRdb to between 2018 and 2021). Background for the entire study: More beta-chain than alpha-chain transcripts were consistently detected, likely reflecting higher beta-chain transcript abundance. TCR transcript counts in tumor regions correlated strongly with a T cell transcriptional module score from matched bulk RNA-seq. In the raw uncorrected reads, each unique combination of TCR and UMI appeared more than ten times on average. The study quantitatively compared TCR alpha and beta repertoires across multiple tumor regions, matched nontumor lung and blood in non-small cell lung cancer. TCR repertoire features were related to nonsynonymous mutation counts determined by whole-exome sequencing of tumor tissue. At surgery, both alpha and beta chains were TCR-sequenced in more than 200 tumor regions, approximately 64 matched nontumor lung samples and some 60 PBMC samples.

This specimen's time point label, interpreted: sample taken at primary tumor resection. Donors were 65 to 85 patients with early-stage, untreated non-small cell lung cancer from the lung TRACERx cohort. Whole RNA extracted from tumor and nontumor lung tissue, or from cryopreserved PBMC samples, was used for TCR sequencing without cell sorting. Only patients with enough RNA available from two or more tumor regions were chosen for TCR sequencing. A lung pathologist reviewed the tumor and adjacent nontumor lung specimens before the specimens were selected. On the study overall, not on this receptor specifically: Counts of ubiquitous and regional expanded TCRs correlated with counts of ubiquitous and regional nonsynonymous mutations, respectively. TCR-seq was estimated to cover only roughly 7% of tumor T cells for alpha chains and approximately 12% for beta chains. Confirming at a functional level the hypothesis that regional TCRs recognize regional mutations was considered to require additional single-cell paired TCR alpha and beta sequencing. The number of expanded intratumoral alpha and beta TCRs correlated with the tumor nonsynonymous mutation count.

Library preparation was by 5' RACE. Instrument on record: NextSeq 500. In the TCR library protocol, a unique molecular identifier was attached to each TCR cDNA molecule so that PCR and sequencing errors could be corrected. As for how the authors treated the data: Decombinator tools were used for TCR identification, UMI-based error correction and CDR3 extraction. TCRs above a frequency of 2 per 1,000, corresponding to the top 1% of the tumor frequency distribution, were defined as expanded. Expanded tumor TCRs statistically deemed absent (corrected P<0.05) from at least one tumor region were classed as regional, and all other expanded tumor TCRs were classed as ubiquitous. Renyi diversity was calculated using the R vegan package after each repertoire was subsampled 100 times to 5,000 TCRs. CDR3 similarity networks were built from amino acid triplet string-kernel similarity, with CDR3s being connected when pairwise similarity was above 0.82. The public reads were quality trimmed at Q25 with fastp and then assembled into clones with MiXCR by TCRdb, keeping productive beta chains. Here each entry gathers all rows of one CDR3 protein and keeps the most common genes and DNA. V and J calls and clone size were set by TCRdb, not the authors. Present in this sample are more than 10,000 distinct CDR3 sequences, about an eighth of which were seen just once. Roughly 14% of the sample is held by the ten biggest clonotypes.

Relative to germline, V is 5 bases shorter and J is 1 base shorter, with 12 bases between their ends. Via the germline V gene (reference sequence), CDR1 is SEHNR and CDR2 FQNEAQ. The CDR3 covers 15 residues, taking in both the cysteine and the phenylalanine. Only CDR3 DNA is held: 45 bases, read in frame from base 1. This clonotype has ten or more counts. Its antigen remains unidentified. Qualities for individual bases were not recorded, and no much larger clone is one base off. This clonotype was obtained from a female donor with early-stage non-small cell lung cancer. Recombination linked TRBV7-9 to TRBJ2-1; perhaps TRBD1 is the D gene, with 6 bases matching. Specimen: lung tumor tissue, collected at surgery. The DNA is as follows: TGTGCCAGCAGCATTGGGGGCAGTTCCTACAATGAGCAGTTCTTC. It translates to CASSIGGSSYNEQFF.